This paragraph reports one T cell receptor (beta chain). The data originate from a study of blood T cells in healthy people across ages. Healthy Caucasians from Russia aged about 6 to 100 served as donors. Alongside a J-beta primer mix, a sample-barcoded 5' primer served in a second PCR lasting about 7 to 11 cycles. TCRdb analysed the 5' RACE reads with MiXCR anew, one entry per CDR3 protein. The repertoire holds fewer than 900,000 distinct CDR3 sequences, with approximately 35% as singletons. The receptor was isolated from a young man in good health. Sequencing was performed on blood.

The CDR3 region is CASTLWGGYNEQFF. In DNA form, the CDR3 reads TGTGCCAGTACCCTTTGGGGGGGCTACAATGAGCAGTTCTTC. The V gene is TRBV6-1, the J gene TRBJ2-1; TRBD2 matches 7 bases. V gave up 9 bases and J gave up 3 bases; unmatched junction bases: 8. CDR1 and CDR2 (germline): MNHNS, SASEGT. The CDR3 length is 14 residues.